The entry below describes one T cell receptor beta chain. The antigen is not known. Amplification used 60 Vbeta primers and 13 Jbeta primers. Clones were read by immunoSEQ multiplex PCR, and TCRdb kept only the in-frame ones, dropping some. The sample carries 140,000 to 150,000 clones, approximately 80% recorded once. The record originates from a study of cytomegalovirus exposure and HLA in healthy donors. Regarding the study as a whole: An ancestry cluster, one associated with Asian ancestry, reportedly showed fewer N-insertions than the approximately 670-donor mean in a later analysis. Productive status was seen about 90% or about 30% of the time for most TCR beta V segments in an earlier analysis. Later analysis demonstrated an association between a missense DCLRE1C variant and TCR beta V- and J-gene trimming. Later analysis revealed greater clonal expansion in HLA-associated TCR beta chains than in equally common others.

The CDR3 consists of 14 residues. Germline V lookup: CDR1 SGHTA, CDR2 FQGNSA. With 5 bases clipped from V and 4 bases from J, the junction kept 6 bases outside the gene matches. The clonotype originates from a boy aged 2 to 10 in good health and CMV-seronegative. The genes are TRBV7-2 and TRBJ1-1, with TRBD1 matching over 8 bases. The sample was PBMCs. The CDR3 here is CASSQLTGGTEAFF. In DNA form, the CDR3 reads TGTGCCAGCAGCCAACTCACAGGGGGCACTGAAGCTTTCTTT.